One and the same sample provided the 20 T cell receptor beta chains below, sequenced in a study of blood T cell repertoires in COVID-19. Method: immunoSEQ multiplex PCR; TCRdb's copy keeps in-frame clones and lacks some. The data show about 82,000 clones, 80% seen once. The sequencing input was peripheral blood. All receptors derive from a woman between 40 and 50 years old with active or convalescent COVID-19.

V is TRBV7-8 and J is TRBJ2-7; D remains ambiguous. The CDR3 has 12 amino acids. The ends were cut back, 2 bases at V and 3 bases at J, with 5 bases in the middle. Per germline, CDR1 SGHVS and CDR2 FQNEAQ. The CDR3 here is CASSLKSYEQYF. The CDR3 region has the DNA TGTGCCAGCAGCTTAAAGAGCTACGAGCAGTACTTC.

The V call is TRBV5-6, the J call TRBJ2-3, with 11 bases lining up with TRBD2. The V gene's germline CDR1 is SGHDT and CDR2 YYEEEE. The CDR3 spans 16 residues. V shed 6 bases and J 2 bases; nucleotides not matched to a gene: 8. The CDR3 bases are TGTGCCAGCATCACTAGCGGGGGTATTTTCACAGATACGCAGTATTTT. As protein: CASITSGGIFTDTQYF.

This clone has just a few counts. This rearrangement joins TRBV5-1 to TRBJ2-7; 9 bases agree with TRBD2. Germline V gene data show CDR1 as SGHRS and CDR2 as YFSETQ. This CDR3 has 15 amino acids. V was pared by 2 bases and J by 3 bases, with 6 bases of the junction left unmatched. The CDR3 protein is CASSLLAGAIYEQYF. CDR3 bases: TGCGCCAGCAGCTTATTAGCGGGGGCCATCTACGAGCAGTACTTC.

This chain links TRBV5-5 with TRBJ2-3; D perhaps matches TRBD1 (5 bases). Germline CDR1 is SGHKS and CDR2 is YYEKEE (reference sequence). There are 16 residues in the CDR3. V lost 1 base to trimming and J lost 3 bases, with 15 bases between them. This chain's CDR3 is CASSLRAGIGTDTQYF. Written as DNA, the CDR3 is TGTGCCAGCAGCTTGAGGGCAGGGATTGGAACAGATACGCAGTATTTT.

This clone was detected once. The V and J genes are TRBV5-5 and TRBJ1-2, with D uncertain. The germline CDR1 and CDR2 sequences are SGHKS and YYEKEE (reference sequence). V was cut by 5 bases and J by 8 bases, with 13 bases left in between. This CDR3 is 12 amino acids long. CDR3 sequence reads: CASSYNPGGYTF. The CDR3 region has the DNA TGTGCCAGCAGTTATAACCCGGGGGGCTACACCTTC.

CDR3 DNA: TGTGCCAGCAGTCGTTCCGAAGGACAGAGACTTTATAGCAATCAGCCCCAGCATTTT. This codes for CASSRSEGQRLYSNQPQHF. The rearrangement uses TRBV28 and TRBJ1-5; perhaps TRBD1 as D (6 bases). Germline V CDR1 and CDR2: MDHEN, SYDVKM. Trimming left V 5 bases short and J 0 bases short, with 23 bases between. This CDR3 has 19 residues.

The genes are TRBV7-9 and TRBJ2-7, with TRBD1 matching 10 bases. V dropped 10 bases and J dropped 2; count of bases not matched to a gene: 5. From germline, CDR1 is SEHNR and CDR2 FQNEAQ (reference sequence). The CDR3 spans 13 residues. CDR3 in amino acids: CAIPGQGTYEQYF. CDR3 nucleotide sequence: TGTGCCATCCCGGGACAGGGGACCTACGAGCAGTACTTC.

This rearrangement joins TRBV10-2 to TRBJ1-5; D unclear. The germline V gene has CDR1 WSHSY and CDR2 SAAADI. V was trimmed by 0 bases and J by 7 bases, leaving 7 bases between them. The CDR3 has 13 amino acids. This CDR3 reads CASSESREQPQHF. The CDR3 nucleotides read TGCGCCAGCAGTGAGTCGAGGGAGCAGCCCCAGCATTTT.

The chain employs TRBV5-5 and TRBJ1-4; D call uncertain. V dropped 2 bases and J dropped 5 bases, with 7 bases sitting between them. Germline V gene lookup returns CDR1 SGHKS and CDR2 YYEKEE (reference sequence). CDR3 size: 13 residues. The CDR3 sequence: CASSLDANEKLFF. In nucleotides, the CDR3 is TGTGCCAGCAGCTTAGATGCGAATGAAAAACTGTTTTTT.

The CDR3 DNA is TGTGCCAGCATAGGGGGCAACACTGAAGCTTTCTTT. It is translated as CASIGGNTEAFF. This sequence joins TRBV6-6 and TRBJ1-1; 7 nucleotides align to TRBD1. CDR1 and CDR2 (germline): MNHNY, SVGAGI (reference sequence). V was pared by 7 bases and J by 2 bases, with 1 base of the junction left unmatched. The CDR3 runs to 12 residues.

CDR3 nucleotides: TGTGCCATCAGTGAGCGGACTAGCGGGGGGCCACTAGTCCTCGAAAAGGACGCCGGGGAGCTGTTTTTT. It translates to CAISERTSGGPLVLEKDAGELFF. The chain is built from TRBV10-3 and TRBJ2-2; 14 nucleotides align to TRBD2. CDR1 and CDR2 from the germline V gene are ENHRY and SYGVKD. This CDR3 has 23 amino acids. V trimming: 2 bases; J trimming: 6 bases; junction bases outside the gene matches: 23.

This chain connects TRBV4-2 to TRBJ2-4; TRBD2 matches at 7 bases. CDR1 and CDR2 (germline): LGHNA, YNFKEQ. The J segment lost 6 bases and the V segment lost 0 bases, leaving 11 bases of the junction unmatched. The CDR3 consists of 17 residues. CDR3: CASSQDVMGSGLNIQYF. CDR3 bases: TGTGCCAGCAGCCAAGATGTGATGGGTAGCGGGCTAAACATTCAGTACTTC.

The CDR3 here is CASSPKLDTQYF. CDR3 DNA sequence: TGTGCCAGCTCACCTAAATTGGATACGCAGTATTTT. The rearrangement joins TRBV18 to TRBJ2-3; no clear D gene. Germline CDR1 and CDR2: KGHSH and LQKENI. This CDR3 spans 12 amino acids. V shed 3 bases and J shed 6 bases, with 7 bases lying between them.

This CDR3 reads CASSPQTGDGYTF. The CDR3, as DNA: TGTGCCAGCTCCCCGCAGACAGGGGATGGCTACACCTTC. V and J are TRBV18 and TRBJ1-2; TRBD1 matches 8 bases. Germline V gene sequence: CDR1 KGHSH, CDR2 LQKENI. CDR3 length: 13 residues. The V segment lost 6 bases and the J segment 6 bases; nucleotides outside the gene matches: 6.

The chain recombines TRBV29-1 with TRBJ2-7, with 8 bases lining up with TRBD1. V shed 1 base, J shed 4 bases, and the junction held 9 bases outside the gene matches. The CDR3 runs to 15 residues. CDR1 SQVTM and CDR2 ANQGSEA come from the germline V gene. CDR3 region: CSVEAPDRGAYEQYF. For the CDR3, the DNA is TGCAGCGTTGAAGCCCCAGACAGGGGCGCATACGAGCAGTACTTC.

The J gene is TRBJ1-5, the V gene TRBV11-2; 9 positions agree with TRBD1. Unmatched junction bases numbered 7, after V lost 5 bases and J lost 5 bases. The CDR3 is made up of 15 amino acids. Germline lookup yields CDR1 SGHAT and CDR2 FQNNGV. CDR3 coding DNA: TGTGCCAGCAGCCCTTCGGGACAGGGATATCAGCCCCAGCATTTT. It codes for CASSPSGQGYQPQHF.

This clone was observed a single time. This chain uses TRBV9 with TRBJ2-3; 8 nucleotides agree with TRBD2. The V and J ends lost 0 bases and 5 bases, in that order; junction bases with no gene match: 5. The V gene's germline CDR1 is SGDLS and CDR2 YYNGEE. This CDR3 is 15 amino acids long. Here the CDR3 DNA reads TGTGCCAGCAGCGTAGCGGGGGGGTCGGGAGATACGCAGTATTTT. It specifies CASSVAGGSGDTQYF.

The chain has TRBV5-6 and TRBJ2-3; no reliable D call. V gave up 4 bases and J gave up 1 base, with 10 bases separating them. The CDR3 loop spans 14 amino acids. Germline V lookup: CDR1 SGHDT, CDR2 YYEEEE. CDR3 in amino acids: CASSPEWGTDTQYF. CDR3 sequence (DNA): TGTGCCAGCAGCCCGGAGTGGGGCACAGATACGCAGTATTTT.

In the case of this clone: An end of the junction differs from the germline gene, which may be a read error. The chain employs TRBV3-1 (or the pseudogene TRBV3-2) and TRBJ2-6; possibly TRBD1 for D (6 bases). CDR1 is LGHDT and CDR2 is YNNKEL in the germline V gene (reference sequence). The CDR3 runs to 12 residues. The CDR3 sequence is CASSVQGTKTRF. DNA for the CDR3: TGTGCCAGCAGCGTACAGGGTACTAAAACGAGGTTC.

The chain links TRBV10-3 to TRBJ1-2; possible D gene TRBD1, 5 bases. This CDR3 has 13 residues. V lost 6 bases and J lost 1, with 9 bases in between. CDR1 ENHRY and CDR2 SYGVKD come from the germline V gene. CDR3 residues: CAISGGDNYGYTF. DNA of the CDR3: TGTGCCATCAGCGGAGGGGATAACTATGGCTACACCTTC.